The entry below gives a single T cell receptor beta chain sequence along with its context. This specimen comes from a study of CD8+ T cells in alopecia areata. Isolated RNA was reverse transcribed into cDNA used as the sequencing template. Libraries were prepared by immunoSEQ multiplex PCR; TCRdb keeps only in-frame clonotypes and omits some of them. The sample carries under 250,000 clones, more than 50% recorded once. Germline-derived CDR1 and CDR2 are SQVTM and ANQGSEA. The ends lost 4 bases at V and 2 bases at J; junction bases unmatched: 8. This CDR3 has 15 residues. Input material: CD8+ T cells sorted from blood. This chain links TRBV29-1 with TRBJ2-7; 10 positions match TRBD1. The sequence was collected from a human donor in good health. CDR3 in DNA: TGCAGCGTTGGCGGCGGGACAGGGGTTCCCTACGAGCAGTACTTC. It translates to CSVGGGTGVPYEQYF.